The T cell receptor beta chain described here comes from a study of shared clonotypes between healthy human individuals. About the research overall: For every donor, three CD4 naive, three CD4 memory, two CD8 naive and one CD8 memory plates were used.

Points from the study as a whole: Rarefaction curves obtained for sorted subsets showed sequencing incomplete despite large depth. Across several donors, naive CD4 shared 4.5% to 6%, naive CD8 around 3.5%, memory CD4 roughly 2.3%, memory CD8 more than 0.35%. Memory subsets had estimated richness that was generally smaller than that of naive subsets.

TCRdb keeps only in-frame clones here, not all; method: immunoSEQ multiplex PCR. The table lists about 2.1 million clones, around 95% of them singletons. Germline loops: CDR1 ENHRY, CDR2 SYGVKD. V was cut by 10 bases and J by 5 bases, with 15 bases left in between. The CDR3 runs to 13 residues. Concerning this clone: Its antigen is still unknown.

The naive CD8 fraction comprised CD45RO-negative cells positively selected for CCR7 and excluded terminally differentiated effector memory CD45RA+ cells. This TCR came from a man aged 18 to 35 in good health. Some clones in this sample may be carry-over from other donors' samples. The sequenced sample was naive CD8+ T cells from PBMCs. The J gene is TRBJ2-1, the V gene TRBV10-3; maybe TRBD1 (6 bases). The CDR3, as DNA: TGTGCCACGACTCAGGGGACCCACAATGAGCAGTTCTTC. Its protein is CATTQGTHNEQFF.